The 12 T cell receptor beta chains below all came from one sample that was sequenced in a study of blood T cell repertoires in COVID-19. The protocol was immunoSEQ multiplex PCR, while the TCRdb copy is restricted to in-frame clones and leaves out a portion. The sample lists some 250,000 clones, approximately 80% occurring once. The sample was peripheral blood. These receptors originate from a young man who had recovered from COVID-19.

This clone was seen more than once but under ten times. In nucleotides, the CDR3 is TGTGCCAGCAGTGGGCCAGGGGAAAAACTGTTTTTT. Translated: CASSGPGEKLFF. The chain couples TRBV12-3 or TRBV12-4 to TRBJ1-4; weak D call: TRBD1 (5 bases). V was pared by 5 bases and J by 8 bases, with 9 bases between. The CDR3 totals 12 residues.

V gene TRBV3-1 (or the pseudogene TRBV3-2) combines with J gene TRBJ1-1, with D perhaps matching TRBD1 (5 bases). The V and J ends lost 4 bases and 6 bases respectively, with 12 bases between them. The germline V gene has CDR1 LGHDT and CDR2 YNNKEL (reference sequence). There are 13 residues in the CDR3. In DNA, the CDR3 is TGTGCCAGCAGCCTCCGGGGGAGCCCTGAAGCTTTCTTT. Translating it yields CASSLRGSPEAFF.

V usage is TRBV4-1 and J usage is TRBJ1-4; 8 nucleotides agree with TRBD1. Germline V gene lookup returns CDR1 MGHRA and CDR2 YSYEKL. Trimming cost V 3 bases and J 8 bases; bases outside gene matches: 2. The CDR3 spans 13 residues. CDR3 in amino acids: CASSHWDREKLFF. The CDR3 nucleotides are TGCGCCAGCAGCCACTGGGACAGGGAAAAACTGTTTTTT.

The chain links TRBV5-1 to TRBJ2-1; the D gene is possibly TRBD2 (6 bases). The CDR3 length is 14 residues. Deletions cut 2 bases from V and 5 bases from J, with 11 bases between. CDR1 and CDR2 (germline): SGHRS, YFSETQ. This CDR3 is CASSFYAGNNEQFF. Here the CDR3 DNA reads TGCGCCAGCAGCTTTTATGCGGGGAACAATGAGCAGTTCTTC. Together with reference TRBV5-1 and TRBJ2-1, the CDR3 gives the full variable domain: KAGVTQTPRYLIKTRGQQVTLSCSPISGHRSVSWYQQTPGQGLQFLFEYFSETQRNKGNFPGRFSGRQFSNSRSEMNVSTLELGDSALYLCASSFYAGNNEQFFGPGTRLTVL.

This clone showed up just once. The V and J genes are TRBV7-3 and TRBJ2-3; maybe TRBD2 (5 bases). Germline loops: CDR1 SGHTA, CDR2 FQGTGA. The CDR3 totals 13 residues. The germline V and J ends were trimmed by 5 bases and 4 bases, with 10 bases remaining between them. CDR3 in DNA: TGTGCCAGCAGCCTCCTACTAGCAGATACGCAGTATTTT. As protein: CASSLLLADTQYF. The variable domain in full, with the rest retrieved from reference TRBV7-3 and TRBJ2-3, is GAGVSQTPSNKVTEKGKYVELRCDPISGHTALYWYRQSLGQGPEFLIYFQGTGAADDSGLPNDRFFAVRPEGSVSTLKIQRTERGDSAVYLCASSLLLADTQYFGPGTRLTVL.

This clone was observed a handful of times. The chain uses TRBV2 and TRBJ1-6; 7 bases match TRBD1. The germline V gene encodes CDR1 SNHLY and CDR2 FYNNEI. The CDR3 spans 14 residues. J gave up 6 bases and V 7 bases, and 6 bases lay outside the gene matches. The CDR3 reads CASKAEGANSPLHF. The DNA of the CDR3 is TGTGCCAGCAAGGCAGAGGGGGCTAATTCACCCCTCCACTTT.

The chain has TRBV7-3 and TRBJ1-6, with 7 bases identical to TRBD1. Per the germline V gene, CDR1 is SGHTA and CDR2 is FQGTGA. The CDR3 extends over 15 amino acids. V dropped 0 bases and J dropped 10; count of bases not matched to a gene: 6. CDR3 in amino acids: CASSLTGGFRSPLHF. CDR3 in DNA: TGTGCCAGCAGCTTAACAGGGGGCTTTCGATCACCCCTCCACTTT. Based on the CDR3 plus reference TRBV7-3 and TRBJ1-6, the full variable domain is GAGVSQTPSNKVTEKGKYVELRCDPISGHTALYWYRQSLGQGPEFLIYFQGTGAADDSGLPNDRFFAVRPEGSVSTLKIQRTERGDSAVYLCASSLTGGFRSPLHFGNGTRLTVT.

The chain joins TRBV20-1 to TRBJ1-1; D not resolved. Per germline, CDR1 DFQATT and CDR2 SNEGSKA (reference sequence). V dropped 2 bases and J dropped 6 bases, with 7 bases sitting between them. The CDR3 runs 11 residues. The CDR3, as DNA: TGCAGTGCTAGACCCGAGGCTGAAGCTTTCTTT. This sequence encodes CSARPEAEAFF.

V usage is TRBV11-2 and J usage is TRBJ2-1; no clear D. V lost 4 bases to trimming and J lost 4 bases, with 23 bases between them. CDR1 and CDR2 (germline): SGHAT, FQNNGV. The CDR3 has 18 residues. CDR3 in amino acids: CASSSRGLPPPPYNEQFF. The CDR3 bases are TGTGCCAGCAGCTCTAGAGGATTGCCTCCCCCCCCTTACAATGAGCAGTTCTTC.

V and J are TRBV2 and TRBJ2-1, with TRBD2 matching over 9 bases. Trimming removed 9 bases from V and 5 bases from J; junction bases left unmatched: 8. In germline, CDR1 is SNHLY, CDR2 FYNNEI. The CDR3 length is 14 residues. CDR3 nucleotides: TGTGCCAGATCCTTTGCTAGCGGGGACAATGAGCAGTTCTTC. Residues: CARSFASGDNEQFF.

The V call is TRBV5-1, the J call TRBJ2-1; tentatively, D is TRBD1 (5 bases). Germline V gives CDR1 SGHRS, CDR2 YFSETQ. This CDR3 has 15 amino acids. With 0 bases removed from V and 8 bases from J, the gap between germline ends came to 15 bases. CDR3 sequence reads: CASSLAWGRSHEQFF. For the CDR3, the DNA is TGCGCCAGCAGCTTGGCCTGGGGCAGGTCGCATGAGCAGTTCTTC.

The chain employs TRBV9 and TRBJ2-5; the match to TRBD1 covers 7 bases. The CDR3 contains 13 residues. With V trimmed by 8 bases and J by 2 bases, 6 bases remained unmatched. The germline V gene has CDR1 SGDLS and CDR2 YYNGEE. The CDR3 DNA is TGTGCCAGTGGTCCGGGACAGCAAGAGACCCAGTACTTC. Encoded protein: CASGPGQQETQYF. The full variable domain, its missing parts supplied by reference TRBV9 and TRBJ2-5, is DSGVTQTPKHLITATGQRVTLRCSPRSGDLSVYWYQQSLDQGLQFLIQYYNGEERAKGNILERFSAQQFPDLHSELNLSSLELGDSALYFCASGPGQQETQYFGPGTRLLVL.